This record looks at one TCR beta chain sequence and its context. This clone's antigen is unknown. Base quality data are lacking; no much larger clone is found one base away. The sequencer was an Illumina HiSeq 1500. TCRdb redid the processing of the public reads, applying fastp at Q25 and MiXCR, and retained in-frame beta chains. Rows merge per CDR3 protein into single entries with the most common DNA and genes. The table for this sample lists approximately 89,000 distinct CDR3 sequences; 20% to 30% of them were counted only once. The leading ten clones occupy roughly 45% of the sample. The data originate from a study of T cell repertoires in cytomegalovirus infection (dated by TCRdb to between 2019 and 2020). With regard to the full study: Alongside well-studied HLA-B-restricted epitopes, the peptide stimulations were aimed at recently identified HLA-C-restricted CMV epitopes, whose presentation resists viral immunomodulation. Because public TCR beta signatures pointed to carriage of CMV infection together with the matching HLA type, the HLA type of each donor mattered for the analysis. General conclusions and limits of the study: The ex vivo response was dominated by HLA-C-restricted CMV-specific TCR beta clonotypes, which also provided the single most frequent clonotype in two of eight donors. In both this cohort and an independent cohort of some 350 donors, the cumulative frequency of public TCR beta family members distinguished carriers of CMV infection plus the relevant HLA type.

The germline V gene (reference sequence) gives CDR1 as MNHEY and CDR2 as SMNVEV. Trimming removed 7 bases from V and 7 bases from J, leaving 11 bases between the germline ends. The CDR3 sequence holds 11 residues, the cysteine and phenylalanine included. Solely the CDR3 DNA is kept, with 33 bases framed from the first base. This sample's treatment or condition label indicates: in vitro stimulation with specific CMV peptide epitopes to enrich CMV-specific T cells. This chain joins TRBV27 to TRBJ2-7, and possibly TRBD2, on 6 matching bases. The sequencing here drew on CD8+ T cells from cultured PBMCs, taken from culture after CMV antigen stimulation. This receptor was taken from a human donor in good health (CMV status not recorded). Some clones in this sample may be carry-over from other donors' samples. The DNA sequence is as follows: TGTGCCAGCATTCACGCGGGGGAGCAGTACTTC. Translated, it gives CASIHAGEQYF.